Listed below are T cell receptor beta chains from one sample, sequenced in a study of blood T cells in healthy people across ages. Each CDR3 protein gets one entry after TCRdb re-called the 5' RACE reads with MiXCR. Of some 1.4 million distinct CDR3 sequences listed, around two fifths were seen once; the top ten hold approximately 7.9%. Specimen: blood. Receptors originate from a woman aged 18-29 years in good health. Both conserved end residues are part of each CDR3. The D gene is left open where the match is weak. Not every row has a clone size; where given, it reads once, few, many or a size class.

clone_size d_call j_call v_call cdr3_nt cdr3_aa
NA NA TRBJ1-1 TRBV5-1 TGCGCCAGCAGCTACGGACACACACGGAGGTGGAACACTGAAGCTTTCTTT CASSYGHTRRWNTEAFF
few NA TRBJ2-3 TRBV9 TGTGCCAGCAGCGGAAAATTTGGCGGGGGCAAACTCCTCGGCACAGATACGCAGTATTTT CASSGKFGGGKLLGTDTQYF
NA TRBD2 TRBJ2-7 TRBV12-3/TRBV12-4 TGTGCCAGCAGCTCCCCGGGGACTAGCGGTCGGGAGCAGTACTTC CASSSPGTSGREQYF
few NA TRBJ1-6 TRBV7-2 TGTGCCAGCAACACCAGGGTTCTCTCGAATTCACCCCTCCACTTT CASNTRVLSNSPLHF
NA NA TRBJ1-1 TRBV7-2 TGTGCCAGCAGGATCGCCCGTTCGGGGAACACTGAAGCTTTCTTT CASRIARSGNTEAFF
few TRBD1 TRBJ2-3 TRBV15 TGTGCCACCAGCGGGACAGTAGGAGATACGCAGTATTTT CATSGTVGDTQYF
few NA TRBJ2-3 TRBV5-1 TGCGCCAGCAGGACGATAGATACGCAGTATTTT CASRTIDTQYF
NA NA TRBJ2-7 TRBV5-1 TGCGCCAGCAGCTTGGGCGGGGAATACTACAATGAGCAGTACTTC CASSLGGEYYNEQYF
NA NA TRBJ2-2 TRBV20-1 TGCAGTGCCCGGAAAGGCGCCGGGGAGCTGTTTTTT CSARKGAGELFF
NA TRBD2 TRBJ2-3 TRBV2 TGTGCCAGCAGTCTAGCGGGAGTAGGAGGAGGAGATACGCAGTATTTT CASSLAGVGGGDTQYF
NA NA TRBJ2-5 TRBV12-3/TRBV12-4 TGTGCCACCCAGCCGACAAGCTCCTACAATGAGCAGTACTTC CATQPTSSYNEQYF
NA NA TRBJ1-6 TRBV27 TGTGCCAGCTCGGGGGGACGGGTTTATTCACCCCTCCACTTT CASSGGRVYSPLHF
NA TRBD1 TRBJ2-5 TRBV5-5 TGTGCCAGCAGCTGGGGACAGGGTTTCGGCGAGACCCAGTACTTC CASSWGQGFGETQYF
many NA TRBJ1-2 TRBV12-3/TRBV12-4 TGTGCCAGCAGTTTCGGGCAGGGAAGCTATGGCTACACCTTC CASSFGQGSYGYTF
NA NA TRBJ2-3 TRBV10-3 TGTGCCATCTCCCCGGCAGATACGCAGTATTTT CAISPADTQYF